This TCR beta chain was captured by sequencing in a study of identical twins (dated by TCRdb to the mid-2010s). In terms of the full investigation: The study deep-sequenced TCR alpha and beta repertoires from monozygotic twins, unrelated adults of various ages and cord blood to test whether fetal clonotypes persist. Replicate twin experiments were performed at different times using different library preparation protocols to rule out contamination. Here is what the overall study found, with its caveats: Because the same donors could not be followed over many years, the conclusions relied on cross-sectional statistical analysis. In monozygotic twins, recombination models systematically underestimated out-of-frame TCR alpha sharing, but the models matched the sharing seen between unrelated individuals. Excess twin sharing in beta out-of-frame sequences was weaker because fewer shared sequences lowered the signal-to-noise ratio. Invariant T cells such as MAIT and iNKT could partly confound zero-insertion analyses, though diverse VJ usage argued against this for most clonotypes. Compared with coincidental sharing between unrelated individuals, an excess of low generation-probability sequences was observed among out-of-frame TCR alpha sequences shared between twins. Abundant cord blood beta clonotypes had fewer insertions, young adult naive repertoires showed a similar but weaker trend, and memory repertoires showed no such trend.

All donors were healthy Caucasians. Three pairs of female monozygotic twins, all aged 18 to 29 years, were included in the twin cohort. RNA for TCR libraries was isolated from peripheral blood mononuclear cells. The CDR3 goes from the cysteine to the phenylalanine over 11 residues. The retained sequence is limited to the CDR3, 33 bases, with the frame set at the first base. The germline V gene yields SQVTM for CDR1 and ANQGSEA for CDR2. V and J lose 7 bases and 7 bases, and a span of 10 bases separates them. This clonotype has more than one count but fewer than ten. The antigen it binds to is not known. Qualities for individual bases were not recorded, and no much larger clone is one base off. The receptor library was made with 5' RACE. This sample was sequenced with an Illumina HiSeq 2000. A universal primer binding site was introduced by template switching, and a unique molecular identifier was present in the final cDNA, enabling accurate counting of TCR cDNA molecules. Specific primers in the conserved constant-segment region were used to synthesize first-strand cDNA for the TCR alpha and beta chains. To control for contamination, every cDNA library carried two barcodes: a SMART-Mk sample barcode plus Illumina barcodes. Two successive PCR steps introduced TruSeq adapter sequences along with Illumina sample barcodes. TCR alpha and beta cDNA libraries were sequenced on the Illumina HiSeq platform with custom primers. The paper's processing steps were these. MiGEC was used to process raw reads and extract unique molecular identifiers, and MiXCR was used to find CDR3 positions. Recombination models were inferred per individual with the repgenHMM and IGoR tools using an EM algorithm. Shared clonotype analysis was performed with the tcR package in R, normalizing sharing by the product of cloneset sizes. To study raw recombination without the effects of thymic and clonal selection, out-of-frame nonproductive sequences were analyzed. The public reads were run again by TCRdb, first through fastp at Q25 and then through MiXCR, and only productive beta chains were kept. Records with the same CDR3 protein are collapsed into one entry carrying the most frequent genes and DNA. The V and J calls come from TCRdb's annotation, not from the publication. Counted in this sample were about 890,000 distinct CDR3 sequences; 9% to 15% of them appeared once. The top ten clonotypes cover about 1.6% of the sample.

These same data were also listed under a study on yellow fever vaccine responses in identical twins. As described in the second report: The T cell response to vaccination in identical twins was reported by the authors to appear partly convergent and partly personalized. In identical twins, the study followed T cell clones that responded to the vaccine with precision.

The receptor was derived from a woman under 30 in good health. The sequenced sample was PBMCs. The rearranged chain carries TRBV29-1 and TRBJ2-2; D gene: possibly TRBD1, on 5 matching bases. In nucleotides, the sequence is TGCAGCGCAGGGTTTGTCGGGGAGCTGTTTTTT. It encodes CSAGFVGELFF.